This T cell receptor (beta chain) was found in a study of shared clonotypes between healthy human individuals. Study-wide background: Three plates were used per donor for CD4 naive, three for CD4 memory, two for CD8 naive and one for CD8 memory.

Naive CD8 cells comprised CD45RO-negative, CCR7-positively selected cells, excluding terminally differentiated effector memory CD45RA+ cells. General study results and limits: When naive CD4 clonotypes were compared across a few donors, about 4.8% were shared.

Samples underwent the assay at deep level. Sorted-subset replicate PCRs used 200 ng DNA, tens of thousands of T cell genomes. Generated by immunoSEQ multiplex PCR, the TCRdb table keeps only in-frame clones and is missing some. The sample has over 2,000,000 clones, 80% to 95% seen once. The CDR3 consists of 16 residues. CDR1 is SGDLS, CDR2 YYNGEE, per germline. V was pared by 3 bases and J by 5 bases, with 11 bases of the junction left unmatched. Details on this clone: Its specificity is unknown.

The specimen was naive CD8+ T cells from PBMCs. The TCR was taken from a man aged 18 to 30 in good health. Some clones in this sample may be carry-over from other donors' samples. The rearrangement joins TRBV9 to TRBJ2-1; 7 bases agree with TRBD2. CDR3: CASSESGDLKNNEQFF. The CDR3 nucleotides are TGTGCCAGCAGCGAGAGCGGGGACTTGAAGAACAATGAGCAGTTCTTC.